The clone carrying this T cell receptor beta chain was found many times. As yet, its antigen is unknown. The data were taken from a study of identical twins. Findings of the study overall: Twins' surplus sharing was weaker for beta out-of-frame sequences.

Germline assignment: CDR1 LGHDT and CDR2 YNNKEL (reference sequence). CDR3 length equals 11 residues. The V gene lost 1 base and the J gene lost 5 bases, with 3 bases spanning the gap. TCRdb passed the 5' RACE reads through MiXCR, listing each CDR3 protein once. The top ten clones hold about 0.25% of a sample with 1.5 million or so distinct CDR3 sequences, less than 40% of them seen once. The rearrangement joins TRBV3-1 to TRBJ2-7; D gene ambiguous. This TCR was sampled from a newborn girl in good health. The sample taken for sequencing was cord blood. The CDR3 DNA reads TGTGCCAGCAGCCAAGTCAACGAGCAGTACTTC. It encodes CASSQVNEQYF.